This T cell receptor (beta chain) was found in a study of Ad26.COV2.S vaccination and SARS-CoV-2 variants. Overall study: Trial arm assignment for the donor was COV1001 Ad26.COV2.S. Once, or twice with 56 days between doses, Ad26.COV2.S was given intramuscularly.

Germline loops: CDR1 KGHSH, CDR2 LQKENI. CDR3 size: 15 residues. V lost 6 bases, J lost 10 bases, and 9 bases stayed unmatched. Study-level points and caveats: Considerable breadth of spike-specific CD8+ and CD4+ T cell responses has reportedly been documented following vaccination. While placebo recipients had lower spike-specific TCR breadth, vaccine recipients had more.

Method: immunoSEQ multiplex PCR; TCRdb's copy keeps in-frame clones and lacks some. Here the sample spans roughly 250,000 clones, approximately 88% being singletons. Treatment described: some 20 received Ad26.COV2.S at low or high dose, single or two shots; roughly five received placebo; per-sample allocation not given. Day 63 after the first vaccine or placebo injection was the time point for sampling. Comments on this clone: Its antigen is unknown.

This sequence was found in a person between 18 and 60 years old who received the Ad26.COV2.S COVID-19 vaccine or a placebo. The sequences come from peripheral blood, collected in a trial of Ad26.COV2.S vaccine versus placebo. The chain employs TRBV18 and TRBJ2-1, with TRBD2 identical over 13 bases. CDR3 sequence: CASSWTSGSLGEQFF. Here the CDR3 DNA reads TGTGCCAGCTCCTGGACTAGCGGGAGTTTAGGAGAGCAGTTCTTC.